This note documents a single T cell receptor beta chain sequence. This sample was taken from a study of blood T cell repertoires in COVID-19. Background on the study: Sample material is recorded as cDNA or gDNA derived from T cells, B-cell-depleted T cells, or PBMCs.

The CDR3 length is 14 residues. Trimming stripped 5 bases from V and 3 bases from J, with 13 bases between. CDR1 and CDR2 from the germline V gene are LNHDA and SQIVND (reference sequence). Original handling: The authors estimated nucleated cell counts from reference gene primer amplification. Assay used: immunoSEQ multiplex PCR; TCRdb lists only in-frame clones, some missing. Clone size and the V and J calls come from that table; the DNA yielded D and trimming. The data show 200,000 to 250,000 clones, 82% seen once. The receptor was derived from a woman between 55 and 75 years old who had recovered from COVID-19. The material sequenced was PBMCs or T cells enriched from blood (not recorded which). The rearrangement joins TRBV19 to TRBJ1-2; D possibly corresponds to TRBD1 (6 bases). CDR3 region: CASSPQGLDYGYTF. The DNA for the CDR3 is TGTGCCAGTAGTCCTCAGGGGCTTGACTATGGCTACACCTTC.